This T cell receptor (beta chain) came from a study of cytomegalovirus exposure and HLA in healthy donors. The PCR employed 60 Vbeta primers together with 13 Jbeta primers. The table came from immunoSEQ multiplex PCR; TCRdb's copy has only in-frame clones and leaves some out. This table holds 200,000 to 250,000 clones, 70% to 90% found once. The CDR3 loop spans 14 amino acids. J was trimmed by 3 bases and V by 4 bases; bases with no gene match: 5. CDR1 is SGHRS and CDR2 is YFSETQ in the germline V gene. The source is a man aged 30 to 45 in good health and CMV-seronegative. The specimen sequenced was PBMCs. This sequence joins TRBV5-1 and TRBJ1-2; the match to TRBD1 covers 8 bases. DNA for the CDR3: TGCGCCAGCAGCAGGGCAGGGGGCGACTATGGCTACACCTTC. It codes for CASSRAGGDYGYTF.